These T cell receptor beta chains were read from a single sample in a study of cytomegalovirus exposure and HLA in healthy donors. TCRdb's copy holds only in-frame clones and misses some; the assay was immunoSEQ multiplex PCR. Among 160,000 or so clones listed, around four fifths were seen once. The sequencing input was PBMCs. The origin of the receptors is a middle-aged man in good health and CMV-seropositive. Each CDR3 is given without its conserved first and last residue. D genes are given only for firm matches.

cdr3_aa	d_call	v_call
ASSLLGQGEKLF	TRBD1	TRBV27
SVELQGARLAF	TRBD1	TRBV29-1
ASSGQGHEQY	TRBD1	TRBV9
ASSYDRGENTEAF	TRBD1	TRBV6-5
ASSYIGGSGRELF	TRBD2	TRBV6-9
ASSPSGEVTDTQY	TRBD2	TRBV28
ASSYVLGQGFSPLH	TRBD1	TRBV6-5
ASSFERGTYEQY	TRBD2	TRBV7-9
ASSIPGQVNEQY	TRBD1	TRBV19
AIRKDRDYNSPLH	TRBD1	TRBV10-3
ASSIVQSVNTEAF	-	TRBV19
ASSVAGDTYNEQF	-	TRBV9
ASSYPLAGGYYGYT	-	TRBV6-5
ASSYIRAGDGEQY	TRBD2	TRBV6-5
ASSDGGLRQPQH	-	TRBV2
ASIAGTGYEKLF	TRBD1	TRBV28
AGSGTTQETQY	TRBD2	TRBV30
ASSRQGLANTEAF	TRBD1	TRBV5-6
ADYLDRGPDTQY	TRBD1	TRBV11-3
SVRIQGGTQY	TRBD1	TRBV29-1
ASSFAGSNYGYT	-	TRBV11-2
SVELGGTEAF	-	TRBV29-1
ASSPAPGTDTEAF	TRBD1	TRBV6-5
ASERTDNYGYT	-	TRBV19
ASSGDRETTEAF	TRBD1	TRBV9
ASSNGAGGVNEQY	TRBD1	TRBV5-1
ASRQGQGSYEQY	TRBD1	TRBV5-1
ASSLGLAGGLNYGYT	-	TRBV5-4
ASSIPPATNEKLF	-	TRBV19
ASSQTLQGRGEKLF	-	TRBV7-9
ASSYSPDSPLH	-	TRBV6-5
ASSYTQGASGNTIY	TRBD1	TRBV11-2
ASSWGQDSSNQPQH	TRBD1	TRBV5-8
ASSSDRINTEAF	-	TRBV6-1
ASSQDLNRDTEAF	-	TRBV4-3
ASSLDISYNEQF	-	TRBV5-1
ASSEAGTNFYQPQH	-	TRBV2
ASSFNYEQY	-	TRBV5-6
ASSLQGGYGYT	-	TRBV7-8
ASSQTPGQGSWQPQH	TRBD1	TRBV4-2
ASMPRGMNTEAF	-	TRBV5-5
ASSIQDNQPQH	-	TRBV19
ASSRTGAGYEQY	TRBD1	TRBV18
ASSDGTVHYGYT	TRBD1	TRBV19